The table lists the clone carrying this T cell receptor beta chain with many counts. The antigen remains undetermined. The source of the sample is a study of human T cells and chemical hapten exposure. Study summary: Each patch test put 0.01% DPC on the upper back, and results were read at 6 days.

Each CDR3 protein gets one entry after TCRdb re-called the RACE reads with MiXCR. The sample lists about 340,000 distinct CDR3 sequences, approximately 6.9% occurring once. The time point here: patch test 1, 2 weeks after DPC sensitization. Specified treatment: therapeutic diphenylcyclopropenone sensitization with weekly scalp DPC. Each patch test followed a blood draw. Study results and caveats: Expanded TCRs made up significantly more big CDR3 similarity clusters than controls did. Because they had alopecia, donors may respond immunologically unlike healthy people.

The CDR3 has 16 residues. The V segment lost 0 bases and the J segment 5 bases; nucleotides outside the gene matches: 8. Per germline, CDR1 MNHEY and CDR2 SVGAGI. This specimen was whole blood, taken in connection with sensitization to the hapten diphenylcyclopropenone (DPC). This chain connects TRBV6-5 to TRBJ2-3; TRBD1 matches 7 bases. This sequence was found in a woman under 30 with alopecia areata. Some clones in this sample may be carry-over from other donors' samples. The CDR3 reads CASSYSDRAGIDTQYF. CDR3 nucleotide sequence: TGTGCCAGCAGTTACTCCGACAGGGCAGGAATAGATACGCAGTATTTT.